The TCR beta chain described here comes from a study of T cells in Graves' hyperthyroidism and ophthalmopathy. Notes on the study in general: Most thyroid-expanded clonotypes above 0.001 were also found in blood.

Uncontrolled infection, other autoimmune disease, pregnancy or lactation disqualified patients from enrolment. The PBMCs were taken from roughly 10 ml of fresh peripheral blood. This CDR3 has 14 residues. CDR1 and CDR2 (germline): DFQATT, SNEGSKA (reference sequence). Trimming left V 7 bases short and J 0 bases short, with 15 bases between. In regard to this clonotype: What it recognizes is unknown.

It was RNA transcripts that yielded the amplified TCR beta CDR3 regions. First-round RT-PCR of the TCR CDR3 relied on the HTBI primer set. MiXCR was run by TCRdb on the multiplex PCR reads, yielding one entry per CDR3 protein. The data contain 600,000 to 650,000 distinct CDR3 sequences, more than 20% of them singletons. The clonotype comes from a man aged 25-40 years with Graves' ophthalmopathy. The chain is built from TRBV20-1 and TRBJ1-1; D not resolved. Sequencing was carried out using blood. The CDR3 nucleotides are TGCAGTGAGGTCCGGTCAGTAATGAACACTGAAGCTTTCTTT. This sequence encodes CSEVRSVMNTEAFF.